The 13 T cell receptor beta chains below all came from one sample that was sequenced in a study of identical twins. TCRdb itself ran the 5' RACE reads through MiXCR, one entry per CDR3 protein. This sample carries some 300,000 distinct CDR3 sequences, 9% to 15% of them seen once, and the ten largest clones take just over 7%. The sample was also reused in another study, on yellow fever vaccine responses in identical twins.

Sequences were obtained from CD8+ T cells sorted from blood. These receptors all stem from a woman younger than 30 in good health.

The chain joins TRBV29-1 to TRBJ2-6; the D is unclear. Looked up from germline, CDR1 is SQVTM and CDR2 is ANQGSEA. The CDR3 extends over 13 amino acids. The V end was cut by 7 bases, the J end by 2 bases, with 9 bases between. The CDR3, as DNA: TGCAGCGCCGACACCACTGGGGCCAACGTCCTGACTTTC. Protein: CSADTTGANVLTF.

This clonotype was observed a handful of times. The rearrangement uses TRBV6-1 and TRBJ2-3, with D perhaps TRBD1 or TRBD2 (6 bases each). Trimming stripped 7 bases from V and 2 bases from J, with 16 bases between. Per germline, CDR1 MNHNS and CDR2 SASEGT. The CDR3 is 15 amino acids. The CDR3 loop is CASTTGAGPTDTQYF. CDR3 nucleotides: TGTGCCAGCACGACGGGGGCAGGGCCCACAGATACGCAGTATTTT.

The chain recombines TRBV29-1 with TRBJ2-1; 11 nucleotides align to TRBD2. CDR1 is SQVTM, CDR2 ANQGSEA, per germline. The junction had 8 bases not matched to a gene; V was cut back by 0 bases and J by 7 bases. The CDR3 spans 16 residues. The CDR3 DNA reads as TGCAGCGTTGAAGATCTTCAGGCTAGCGGGAGGAATGAGCAGTTCTTC. Encoded protein: CSVEDLQASGRNEQFF.

The V call is TRBV4-2, the J call TRBJ2-4, with D uncertain. Trimming removed 0 bases from V and 0 bases from J, with 9 bases in between. The germline gives CDR1 LGHNA, CDR2 YNFKEQ. The CDR3 totals 16 residues. CDR3 region: CASSQEEYLAKNIQYF. CDR3 nucleotides: TGTGCCAGCAGCCAAGAAGAGTACCTAGCCAAAAACATTCAGTACTTC.

There are a few counts of this clonotype. The V gene is TRBV11-2, the J gene TRBJ2-1; D not resolved. Trimming removed 3 bases at V and 2 bases at J, with 14 bases between. Germline assignment: CDR1 SGHAT and CDR2 FQNNGV. CDR3 size: 16 residues. The CDR3 sequence is CASSLVTLSTYNEQFF. DNA for the CDR3: TGTGCCAGCAGCTTGGTAACCCTCTCCACCTACAATGAGCAGTTCTTC.

This clonotype was detected only a few times. This rearrangement joins TRBV20-1 to TRBJ2-1; 9 nucleotides match TRBD2. V dropped 1 base and J dropped 6; count of bases not matched to a gene: 13. CDR1 is DFQATT, CDR2 SNEGSKA, per germline (reference sequence). The CDR3 contains 17 residues. For the CDR3, the DNA is TGCAGTGCTAGAGTGGGGAGCGGGGGGATTGCGGGCAATGAGCAGTTCTTC. Its protein is CSARVGSGGIAGNEQFF.

This clonotype has more than one count but fewer than ten. The chain links TRBV6-1 to TRBJ1-4, with 10 bases aligning to TRBD1. There are 14 residues in the CDR3. The germline CDR1 and CDR2 sequences are MNHNS and SASEGT. V was clipped by 8 bases and J by 5 bases; unmatched bases: 5. The CDR3, as DNA: TGTGCCAGCGGACAGGGACAGGGGAATGAAAAACTGTTTTTT. This sequence encodes CASGQGQGNEKLFF.

This clonotype was recorded a few times. The chain carries TRBV9 and TRBJ2-2; TRBD1 matches 11 bases. Germline trimming cut 3 bases from V and 4 bases from J; bases unmatched to any gene: 2. This CDR3 has 15 residues. CDR1 is SGDLS, CDR2 YYNGEE, per germline. The CDR3 bases are TGTGCCAGCAGCGCCGGGACAGGGGGCACCGGGGAGCTGTTTTTT. Translated, it gives CASSAGTGGTGELFF.

The rearrangement links TRBV6-1 to TRBJ2-7, with 8 nucleotides matching TRBD1. The CDR3 length is 15 residues. Germline loops: CDR1 MNHNS, CDR2 SASEGT. The junction had 6 bases not matched to a gene; V was cut back by 2 bases and J by 3 bases. This chain's CDR3 is CASSESRDRNYEQYF. The CDR3 region has the DNA TGTGCCAGCAGTGAATCAAGGGACAGGAACTACGAGCAGTACTTC.

The chain joins TRBV6-5 to TRBJ2-5; 9 bases line up with TRBD2. CDR3 length: 17 amino acids. The V segment lost 0 bases and the J segment 2 bases; nucleotides outside the gene matches: 7. CDR1 and CDR2 (germline): MNHEY, SVGAGI. The CDR3 sequence: CASSYSLRLAVQETQYF. Written as DNA, the CDR3 is TGTGCCAGCAGTTACTCCCTCCGACTAGCGGTACAAGAGACCCAGTACTTC.

In this sample, this clonotype turned up a few times. The J gene is TRBJ2-2, the V gene TRBV20-1, with TRBD2 identical over 11 bases. V was pared by 5 bases and J by 4 bases, with 3 bases of the junction left unmatched. CDR1 DFQATT and CDR2 SNEGSKA come from the germline V gene (reference sequence). The CDR3 is 14 amino acids. CDR3 sequence reads: CSAEGLAGTGELFF. For the CDR3, the DNA is TGCAGTGCTGAAGGACTAGCGGGCACCGGGGAGCTGTTTTTT.

This rearrangement joins TRBV11-2 to TRBJ2-1; TRBD2 might be the D (5 bases). The V and J ends lost 4 bases and 3 bases respectively, with 19 bases between them. Per the germline V gene, CDR1 is SGHAT and CDR2 is FQNNGV. The CDR3 consists of 17 residues. The CDR3 reads CASSSDPGIGNYNEQFF. The CDR3 bases are TGTGCCAGCAGCTCGGATCCCGGGATCGGGAACTACAATGAGCAGTTCTTC.

This clonotype was observed many times. J is TRBJ2-3 and V is TRBV7-9; D gene uncertain. Trimming removed 5 bases at V and 6 bases at J, with 6 bases between. Germline CDR1 and CDR2: SEHNR and FQNEAQ (reference sequence). CDR3 length equals 11 residues. CDR3 sequence: CASSPFDTQYF. CDR3 nucleotide sequence: TGTGCCAGCAGCCCCTTCGATACGCAGTATTTT.